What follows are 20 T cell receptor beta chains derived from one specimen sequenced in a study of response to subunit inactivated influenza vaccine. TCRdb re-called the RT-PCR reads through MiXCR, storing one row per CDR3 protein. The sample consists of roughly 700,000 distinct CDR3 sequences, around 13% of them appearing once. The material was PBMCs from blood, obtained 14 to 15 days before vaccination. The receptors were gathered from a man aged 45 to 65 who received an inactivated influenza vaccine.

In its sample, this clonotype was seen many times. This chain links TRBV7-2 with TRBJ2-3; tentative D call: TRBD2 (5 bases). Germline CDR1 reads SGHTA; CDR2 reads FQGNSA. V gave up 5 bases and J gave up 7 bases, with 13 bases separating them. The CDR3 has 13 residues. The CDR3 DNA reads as TGTGCCAGCAGCCCCGGGGTGGGGAATACGCAGTATTTT. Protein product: CASSPGVGNTQYF.

CDR3 nucleotide sequence: TGTGCCAGCAGCCAAGGACTGTGGCCAGGGGGAAACGAGCAGTACTTC. It codes for CASSQGLWPGGNEQYF. This chain connects TRBV3-1 to TRBJ2-7, with 7 bases lining up with TRBD1. The CDR3 extends over 16 amino acids. V dropped 1 base and J dropped 5; count of bases not matched to a gene: 11. Looked up from germline, CDR1 is LGHDT and CDR2 is YNNKEL (reference sequence).

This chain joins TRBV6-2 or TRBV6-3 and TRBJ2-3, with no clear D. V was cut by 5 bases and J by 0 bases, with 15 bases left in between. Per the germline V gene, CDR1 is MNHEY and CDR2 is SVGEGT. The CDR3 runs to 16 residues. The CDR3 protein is CASSGVVNPSTDTQYF. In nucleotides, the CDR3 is TGTGCCAGCAGTGGAGTAGTGAATCCTAGCACAGATACGCAGTATTTT.

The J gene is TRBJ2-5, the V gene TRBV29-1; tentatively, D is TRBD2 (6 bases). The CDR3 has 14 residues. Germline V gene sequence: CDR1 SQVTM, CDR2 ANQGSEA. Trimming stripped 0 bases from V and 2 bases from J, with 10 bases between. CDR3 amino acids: CSVEETGLQETQYF. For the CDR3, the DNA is TGCAGCGTTGAAGAAACGGGACTTCAAGAGACCCAGTACTTC.

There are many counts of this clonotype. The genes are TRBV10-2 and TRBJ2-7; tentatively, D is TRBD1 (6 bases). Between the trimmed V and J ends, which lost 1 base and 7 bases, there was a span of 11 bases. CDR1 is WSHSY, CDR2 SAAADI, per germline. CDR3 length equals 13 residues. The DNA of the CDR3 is TGCGCCAGCAGTGAGTTGGGCAGGGGTGAGCAGTACTTC. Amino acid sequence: CASSELGRGEQYF.

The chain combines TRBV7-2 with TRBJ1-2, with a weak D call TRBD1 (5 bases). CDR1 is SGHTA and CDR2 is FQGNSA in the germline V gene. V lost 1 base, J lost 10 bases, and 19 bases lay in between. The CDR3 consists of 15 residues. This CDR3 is CASSLEPSRTGPYTF. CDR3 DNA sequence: TGTGCCAGCAGCTTAGAGCCTTCCCGAACAGGACCCTACACCTTC.

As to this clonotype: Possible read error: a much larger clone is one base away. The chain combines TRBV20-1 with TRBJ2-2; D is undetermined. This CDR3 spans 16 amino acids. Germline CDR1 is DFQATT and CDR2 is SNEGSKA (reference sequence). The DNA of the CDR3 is TGCTGTGCTAGTCCTCCGCAGAGAGCGAACACCGGGGAGCTGTTTTTT. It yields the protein CCASPPQRANTGELFF.

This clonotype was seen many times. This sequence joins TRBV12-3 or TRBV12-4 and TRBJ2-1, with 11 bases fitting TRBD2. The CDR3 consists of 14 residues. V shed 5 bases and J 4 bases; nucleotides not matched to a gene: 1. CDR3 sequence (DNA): TGTGCCAGCAGTCGGACTAGCGGGTACAATGAGCAGTTCTTC. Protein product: CASSRTSGYNEQFF.

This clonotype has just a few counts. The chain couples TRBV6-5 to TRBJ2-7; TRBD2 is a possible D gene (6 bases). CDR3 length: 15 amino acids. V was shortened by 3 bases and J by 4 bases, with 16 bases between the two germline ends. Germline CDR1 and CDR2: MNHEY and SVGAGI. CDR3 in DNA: TGTGCCAGCAGTTATAGTCCGGAGGGGAGATACGAGCAGTACTTC. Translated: CASSYSPEGRYEQYF.

CDR3 region: CASSLEAYRGNTQYF. In DNA form, the CDR3 reads TGTGCCAGCAGCTTAGAAGCCTACAGGGGAAATACGCAGTATTTT. V is TRBV11-2 and J is TRBJ2-3; TRBD1 matches at 7 bases. V was clipped by 0 bases and J by 7 bases; unmatched bases: 7. The CDR3 runs 15 residues. The germline V gene has CDR1 SGHAT and CDR2 FQNNGV.

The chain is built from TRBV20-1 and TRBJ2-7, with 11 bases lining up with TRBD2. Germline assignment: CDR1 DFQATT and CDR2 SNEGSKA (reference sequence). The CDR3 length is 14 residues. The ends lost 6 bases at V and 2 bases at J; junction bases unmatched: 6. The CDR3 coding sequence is TGCAGTGCGCCTAGCGGGAGGCCGCCCTACGAGCAGTACTTC. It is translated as CSAPSGRPPYEQYF.

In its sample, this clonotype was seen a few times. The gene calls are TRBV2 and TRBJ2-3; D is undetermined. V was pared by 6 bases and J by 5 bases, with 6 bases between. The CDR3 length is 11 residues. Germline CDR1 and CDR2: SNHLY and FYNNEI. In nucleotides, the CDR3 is TGTGCCAGCAGCTCAGAAGATACGCAGTATTTT. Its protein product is CASSSEDTQYF.

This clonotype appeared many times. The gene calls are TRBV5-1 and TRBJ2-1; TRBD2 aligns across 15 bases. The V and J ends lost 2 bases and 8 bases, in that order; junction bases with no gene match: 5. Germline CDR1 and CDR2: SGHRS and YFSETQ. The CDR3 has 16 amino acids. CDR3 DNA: TGCGCCAGCAGCTTCCGGACTAGCGGGGGGGCCGATGAGCAGTTCTTC. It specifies CASSFRTSGGADEQFF.

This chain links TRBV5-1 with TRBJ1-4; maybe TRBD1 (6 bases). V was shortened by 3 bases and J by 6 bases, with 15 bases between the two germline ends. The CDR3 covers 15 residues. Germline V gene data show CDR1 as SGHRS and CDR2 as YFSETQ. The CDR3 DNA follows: TGCGCCAGCAGCTCCGATGTGGACAGTTATGAAAAACTGTTTTTT. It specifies CASSSDVDSYEKLFF.

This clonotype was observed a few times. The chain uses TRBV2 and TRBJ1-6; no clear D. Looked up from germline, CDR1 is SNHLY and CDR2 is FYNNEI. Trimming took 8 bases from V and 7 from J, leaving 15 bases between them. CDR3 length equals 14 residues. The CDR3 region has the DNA TGTGCCAGCGGCAAGGACGGAGGGAATTCACCCCTCCACTTT. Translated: CASGKDGGNSPLHF.

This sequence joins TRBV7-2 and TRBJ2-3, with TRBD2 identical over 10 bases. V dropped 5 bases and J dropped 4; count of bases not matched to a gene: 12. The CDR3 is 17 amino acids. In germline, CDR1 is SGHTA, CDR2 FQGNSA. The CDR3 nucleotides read TGTGCCAGCAGCGCACAAAGCGGGGGGGCGTGGCCAGATACGCAGTATTTT. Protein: CASSAQSGGAWPDTQYF.

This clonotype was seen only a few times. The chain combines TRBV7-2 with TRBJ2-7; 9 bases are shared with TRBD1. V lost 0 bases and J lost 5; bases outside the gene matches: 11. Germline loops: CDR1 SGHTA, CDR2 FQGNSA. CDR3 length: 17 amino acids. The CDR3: CASSLALFNRGQDEQYF. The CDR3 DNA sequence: TGTGCCAGCAGCTTAGCGTTATTTAACAGGGGGCAAGACGAGCAGTACTTC.

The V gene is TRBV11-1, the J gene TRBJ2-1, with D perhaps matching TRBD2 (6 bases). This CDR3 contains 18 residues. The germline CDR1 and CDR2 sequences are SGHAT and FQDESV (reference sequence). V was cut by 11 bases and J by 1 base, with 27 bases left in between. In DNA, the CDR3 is TGTGCCTTCTGTCCCACAGCGGGCCCATTATTGTCCTACAATGAGCAGTTCTTC. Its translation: CAFCPTAGPLLSYNEQFF.

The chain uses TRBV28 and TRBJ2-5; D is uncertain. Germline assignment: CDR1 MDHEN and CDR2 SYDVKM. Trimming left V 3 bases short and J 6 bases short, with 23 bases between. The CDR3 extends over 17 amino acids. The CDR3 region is CASSLVGVGEIVQTQYF. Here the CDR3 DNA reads TGTGCCAGCAGTTTGGTGGGCGTTGGGGAAATTGTGCAGACCCAGTACTTC.

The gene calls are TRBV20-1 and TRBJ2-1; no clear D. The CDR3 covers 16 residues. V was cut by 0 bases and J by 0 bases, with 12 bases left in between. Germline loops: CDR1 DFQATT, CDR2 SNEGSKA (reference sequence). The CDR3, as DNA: TGCAGTGCTAGAGATAGAAGGCGGATCTCCTACAATGAGCAGTTCTTC. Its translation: CSARDRRRISYNEQFF.